This T cell receptor (beta chain) was profiled in a study of CXCR3-negative and CXCR3-positive naive CD8 T cells. cDNA libraries for TRB were generated by 5' RACE incorporating UMI labels. TCRdb reprocessed the 5' RACE reads and stores each CDR3 protein as one record, lacking DNA. The table lists 40,000 to 55,000 distinct CDR3 sequences. This TCR derives from a human donor in good health. Some clones in this sample may be carry-over from other donors' samples. The sample comprised naive CXCR3- CD8+ T cells from blood. Sample subset: CD45RO-CCR7+CD27+CD95- naive CD8+ T cells lacking CXCR3 (TNR3-).

The CDR3 sequence: CSARDPLAGDTGELFF. This chain joins TRBV20-1 and TRBJ2-2; TCRdb picks TRBD1, but there is no DNA to check that call. This CDR3 has 16 amino acids. Germline CDR1 is DFQATT and CDR2 is SNEGSKA (reference sequence).